Below are 22 T cell receptor beta chains sequenced from a single sample in a study of glioma-infiltrating T cells after dendritic cell vaccination. Some clones are missing from TCRdb's copy, which holds only in-frame ones; the method was immunoSEQ multiplex PCR. The table includes tens of thousands of clones, around nine tenths detected once. This sample comprised blood, obtained before dendritic cell vaccination. The receptor set was obtained from a human donor with glioblastoma.

The chain recombines TRBV5-1 with TRBJ2-3, with 11 bases identical to TRBD2. Germline V lookup: CDR1 SGHRS, CDR2 YFSETQ. The CDR3 is 16 amino acids. Trimming removed 0 bases from V and 8 bases from J; junction bases left unmatched: 8. CDR3 loop: CASSLEASGGRTTQYF. CDR3 nucleotides: TGCGCCAGCAGCTTGGAAGCTAGCGGGGGGCGAACTACGCAGTATTTT.

The CDR3 is CASSPDGQGNNQPQHF. The DNA for the CDR3 is TGCGCCAGCAGCCCGGATGGACAGGGTAACAATCAGCCCCAGCATTTT. V gene TRBV5-1 combines with J gene TRBJ1-5, with 8 nucleotides matching TRBD1. The junction had 9 bases not matched to a gene; V was cut back by 4 bases and J by 3 bases. The CDR3 extends over 16 amino acids. Germline values: CDR1 SGHRS, CDR2 YFSETQ.

This clone was found once. The chain couples TRBV27 to TRBJ2-4; 7 positions match TRBD1. The V gene's germline CDR1 is MNHEY and CDR2 SMNVEV (reference sequence). This CDR3 spans 17 amino acids. Trimming at V came to 2 bases and at J to 7 bases, leaving 14 bases not matched to a gene. The CDR3 nucleotides are TGTGCCAGCAGTTTAAGACAGGGACACTCGGGCGGGAACATTCAGTACTTC. This sequence encodes CASSLRQGHSGGNIQYF.

This clone was detected only a few times. V and J are TRBV7-9 and TRBJ1-2; maybe TRBD1 (5 bases). The CDR3 totals 13 residues. The germline V and J ends were trimmed by 0 bases and 4 bases, with 6 bases remaining between them. Per the germline V gene, CDR1 is SEHNR and CDR2 is FQNEAQ (reference sequence). As DNA, the CDR3 is TGTGCCAGCAGCTTAGCGGGGCTCTATGGCTACACCTTC. Its translation: CASSLAGLYGYTF.

This sequence joins TRBV2 and TRBJ1-2, with 9 bases identical to TRBD1. V gave up 7 bases and J gave up 3 bases; unmatched junction bases: 3. This CDR3 is 13 amino acids long. Per germline, CDR1 SNHLY and CDR2 FYNNEI. In DNA form, the CDR3 reads TGTGCCAGCATTAGGACAGGGGACTATGGCTACACCTTC. Protein sequence: CASIRTGDYGYTF.

The V call is TRBV29-1, the J call TRBJ2-5, with 14 nucleotides matching TRBD2. Germline V lookup: CDR1 SQVTM, CDR2 ANQGSEA. The CDR3 is made up of 17 amino acids. V gave up 6 bases and J gave up 5 bases; unmatched junction bases: 14. CDR3 in amino acids: CSVELTSGGASGETQYF. CDR3 bases: TGCAGCGTCGAATTGACTAGCGGGGGGGCGTCGGGGGAGACCCAGTACTTC. The full variable domain, with the rest looked up from reference TRBV29-1 and TRBJ2-5, is SAVISQKPSRDICQRGTSLTIQCQVDSQVTMMFWYRQQPGQSLTLIATANQGSEATYESGFVIDKFPISRPNLTFSTLTVSNMSPEDSSIYLCSVELTSGGASGETQYFGPGTRLLVL.

This clone was found once. The V and J genes are TRBV4-1 and TRBJ2-3, with 7 positions matching TRBD2. Germline V CDR1 and CDR2: MGHRA, YSYEKL. The CDR3 length is 18 residues. J lost 8 bases, V lost 4 bases, and 21 bases had no gene match. CDR3 DNA sequence: TGCGCCAGCAGCCCGATCCAAACCTCCGGGACTAAGCTAGGTACGCAGTATTTT. Its translation: CASSPIQTSGTKLGTQYF.

DNA for the CDR3: TGTGCCAGCAGCTCAACTGTAATGGGGGCAAGGACTGAAGCTTTCTTT. Protein: CASSSTVMGARTEAFF. The chain uses TRBV7-6 and TRBJ1-1, with D possibly matching TRBD1 (6 bases). There are 16 residues in the CDR3. From germline, CDR1 is SGHVS and CDR2 FNYEAQ. The V and J ends lost 4 bases and 5 bases respectively, with 20 bases between them.

The rearrangement links TRBV6-5 to TRBJ2-2, with a weak D call TRBD2 (7 bases). Trimming cost V 1 base and J 6 bases, with 12 bases left between them. From germline, CDR1 is MNHEY and CDR2 SVGAGI. The CDR3 consists of 15 residues. CDR3: CASSYWEGGPGELFF. The CDR3, as DNA: TGTGCCAGCAGTTACTGGGAGGGGGGGCCCGGGGAGCTGTTTTTT.

The chain is built from TRBV27 and TRBJ2-7; TRBD1 matches at 7 bases. The CDR3 consists of 13 residues. CDR1 is MNHEY, CDR2 SMNVEV, per germline (reference sequence). The V gene end was trimmed by 4 bases and the J gene end by 5 bases; junction bases not matched to a gene: 5. This CDR3 reads CASSWTGTDEQYF. For the CDR3, the DNA is TGTGCCAGCAGTTGGACCGGGACAGACGAGCAGTACTTC.

The V call is TRBV15, the J call TRBJ2-7; tentatively, D is TRBD1 (6 bases). CDR1 is LNHNV, CDR2 YYDKDF, per germline (reference sequence). The CDR3 has 15 residues. V dropped 1 base and J dropped 2 bases, with 12 bases sitting between them. CDR3 in DNA: TGTGCCACCAGCAGAGGGCGGACAGTCACCTACGAGCAGTACTTC. Amino acids: CATSRGRTVTYEQYF.

The V gene is TRBV7-2, the J gene TRBJ2-1; possible D gene TRBD2, 6 bases. The CDR3 runs to 14 residues. Germline CDR1 and CDR2: SGHTA and FQGNSA. Trimming shortened V by 8 bases and J by 7 bases, and 18 bases separated the two germline ends. DNA for the CDR3: TGTGCCAGCGTACTAGCAGGTCGAGGGAATGAGCAGTTCTTC. Its translation: CASVLAGRGNEQFF.

V and J are TRBV5-1 and TRBJ1-2, with 8 bases aligning to TRBD1. With V trimmed by 5 bases and J by 4 bases, 13 bases remained unmatched. The germline gives CDR1 SGHRS, CDR2 YFSETQ. CDR3 length equals 16 residues. CDR3 amino acids: CASRTNQDRGSYGYTF. As DNA, the CDR3 is TGCGCCAGCAGGACGAATCAAGACAGGGGAAGCTATGGCTACACCTTC.

V gene TRBV18 combines with J gene TRBJ2-7; D is perhaps TRBD2 (6 bases). The germline CDR1 and CDR2 sequences are KGHSH and LQKENI. With 2 bases removed from V and 6 bases from J, the gap between germline ends came to 17 bases. The CDR3 totals 15 residues. CDR3 in amino acids: CASSPISGSGVEQYF. The CDR3 DNA reads as TGTGCCAGCTCACCAATAAGCGGGTCGGGGGTCGAGCAGTACTTC.

CDR3 sequence reads: CATSRVASHGNYGYTF. In DNA, the CDR3 is TGTGCCACCAGCAGAGTCGCGTCCCACGGGAACTATGGCTACACCTTC. V gene TRBV15 combines with J gene TRBJ1-2; D is undetermined. Trimming shortened V by 1 base and J by 2 bases, and 14 bases separated the two germline ends. Germline values: CDR1 LNHNV, CDR2 YYDKDF (reference sequence). The CDR3 is made up of 16 amino acids.

The table lists this clone with a few counts. The genes are TRBV10-1 and TRBJ2-2; D not resolved. Between the trimmed V and J ends, which lost 6 bases and 0 bases, there was a span of 5 bases. CDR1 and CDR2 (germline): WNHNN, SYGVQD (reference sequence). There are 13 residues in the CDR3. The chain's CDR3 is CASSAANTGELFF. DNA of the CDR3: TGCGCCAGCAGCGCAGCGAACACCGGGGAGCTGTTTTTT.

A few counts support this clone. Sequence at one end of the junction differs from germline and may be a read error. The rearrangement links TRBV7-9 to TRBJ1-4; D is ambiguous. Germline assignment: CDR1 SEHNR and CDR2 FQNEAQ (reference sequence). This CDR3 has 14 residues. CDR3 amino acids: CASSLEGRAAALAF. In DNA form, the CDR3 reads TGTGCCAGCAGCTTAGAAGGGAGGGCAGCAGCGTTGGCTTTT.

The V call is TRBV5-8, the J call TRBJ2-3; TRBD1 matches at 8 bases. CDR3 length equals 14 residues. Germline CDR1 and CDR2: SGHTS and YDEGEE. After removal of 2 bases from V and 4 bases from J, the junction contained 3 bases not matched to a gene. The CDR3 loop reads CASSFATGADTQYF. The CDR3 coding sequence is TGTGCCAGCAGCTTCGCGACAGGGGCAGATACGCAGTATTTT.

The chain is built from TRBV7-9 and TRBJ1-4; 8 bases line up with TRBD1. Germline V gene data show CDR1 as SEHNR and CDR2 as FQNEAQ (reference sequence). The junction had 5 bases not matched to a gene; V was cut back by 8 bases and J by 6 bases. The CDR3 covers 13 residues. The CDR3 loop reads CASGRQGYEKLFF. CDR3 nucleotide sequence: TGTGCCAGCGGTCGACAGGGGTATGAAAAACTGTTTTTT. Full variable domain (remainder filled in from reference TRBV7-9 and TRBJ1-4): DTGVSQNPRHKITKRGQNVTFRCDPISEHNRLYWYRQTLGQGPEFLTYFQNEAQLEKSRLLSDRFSAERPKGSFSTLEIQRTEQGDSAMYLCASGRQGYEKLFFGSGTQLSVL.

V usage is TRBV18 and J usage is TRBJ2-1; D is possibly TRBD2 (5 bases). With 4 bases removed from V and 5 bases from J, the gap between germline ends came to 9 bases. Germline lookup yields CDR1 KGHSH and CDR2 LQKENI. The CDR3 has 13 residues. CDR3 region: CASSLRANNEQFF. CDR3 coding DNA: TGTGCCAGCTCACTGCGGGCCAACAATGAGCAGTTCTTC.

The sample holds one count of this clone. The chain employs TRBV9 and TRBJ2-5; 8 bases line up with TRBD2. The germline V gene encodes CDR1 SGDLS and CDR2 YYNGEE. The CDR3 covers 16 residues. J was trimmed by 4 bases and V by 0 bases; bases with no gene match: 8. The CDR3 is CASSVDITGGRETQYF. The CDR3 DNA follows: TGTGCCAGCAGCGTAGATATTACGGGGGGGCGAGAGACCCAGTACTTC.

This clone was observed a single time. V and J are TRBV6-5 and TRBJ1-2; 8 bases align to TRBD1. The CDR3 is made up of 16 amino acids. V was clipped by 0 bases and J by 3 bases; unmatched bases: 6. CDR1 is MNHEY and CDR2 is SVGAGI in the germline V gene. The CDR3 sequence is CASSYSETGAYYGYTF. The CDR3, as DNA: TGTGCCAGCAGTTACTCTGAGACAGGGGCCTACTATGGCTACACCTTC.